This note documents a single TCR beta chain sequence. Clones were read by immunoSEQ multiplex PCR, and TCRdb kept only the in-frame ones, dropping some. The table has some 10,000 clones, roughly 78% seen once. Germline V lookup: CDR1 MNHEY, CDR2 SVGAGI. Between the trimmed V and J ends, which lost 0 bases and 8 bases, there was a span of 19 bases. CDR3 length: 16 residues. This record comes from a study of OX40 agonist ivuxolimab in advanced cancers. Study-level background: Intravenous ivuxolimab was administered to patients every 2 weeks at 0.01 to 10 mg/kg.

This sequence was found in an adult with an advanced solid tumor such as melanoma, head and neck, liver or kidney cancer. This chain connects TRBV6-5 to TRBJ1-1; maybe TRBD1 (6 bases). The sequencing here drew on CD4+ or CD8+ T cells sorted from blood, taken in a trial of the OX40 agonist ivuxolimab. CDR3 sequence (DNA): TGTGCCAGCAGTTACTCGTGGGAGGAAGGACAGTTCGAAGCTTTCTTT. Translated: CASSYSWEEGQFEAFF.